The table lists the clone carrying this T cell receptor (beta chain) with a few counts. The antigen remains unidentified. It was autoimmune disease history or systemic immunosuppression that excluded patients. Sampling times: baseline, cycle 4 day 1, cycle 7 day 1. Germline V gene sequence: CDR1 SGHKS, CDR2 YYEKEE (reference sequence). The CDR3 is 15 amino acids. The V and J ends lost 4 bases and 0 bases respectively, with 14 bases between them. This specimen belongs to a study of OX40 agonist ivuxolimab in advanced cancers. Study-level information: Averaging roughly 60 years in age, with a range of 23 to 79, the cohort was more than 75% male.

Whole-study findings and limits: Some patients who did not respond also had low normalized T-cell clonal expansion.

The protocol was immunoSEQ multiplex PCR, while the TCRdb copy is restricted to in-frame clones and leaves out a portion. The sample gives tens of thousands of clones, approximately 89% of which show up once; around 0.8% is in the top ten. J is TRBJ2-7 and V is TRBV5-5, with a weak D call TRBD2 (5 bases). This clonotype was sampled from an adult with an advanced solid tumor such as melanoma, head and neck, liver or kidney cancer. The source material was CD4+ or CD8+ T cells sorted from blood, sampled in a trial of the OX40 agonist ivuxolimab. CDR3 in DNA: TGTGCCAGCAGCCCCCCAAAGGCGGGCTCCTACGAGCAGTACTTC. Its translation is CASSPPKAGSYEQYF.